This TCR beta chain originates from a study of blood T cell repertoires in COVID-19. This table comes from immunoSEQ multiplex PCR, and its TCRdb copy is limited to in-frame clones, with some not included. The sample gives some 190,000 clones, around nine tenths of which show up once; 1.1% is in the top ten. Germline CDR1 reads MDHEN; CDR2 reads SYDVKM. The CDR3 has 12 amino acids. V was trimmed by 7 bases and J by 9 bases, leaving 13 bases between them. The TCR originated in a man aged 25-40 years with acute or convalescent COVID-19. J is TRBJ2-1 and V is TRBV28; D gene ambiguous. Sequencing was done on a sample of peripheral blood. The CDR3 is CASTANRREQFF. As DNA, the CDR3 is TGTGCCAGCACCGCGAACAGACGTGAGCAGTTCTTC.